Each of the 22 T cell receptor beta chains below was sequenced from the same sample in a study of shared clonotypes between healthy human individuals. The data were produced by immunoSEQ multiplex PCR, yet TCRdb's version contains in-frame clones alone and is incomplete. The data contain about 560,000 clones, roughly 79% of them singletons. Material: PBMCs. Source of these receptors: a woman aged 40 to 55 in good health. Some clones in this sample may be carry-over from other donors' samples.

The CDR3 coding sequence is TGTGCCATCAGTGTGGGACAGCCTGCTAACGAGCAGTACTTC. It is translated as CAISVGQPANEQYF. The chain uses TRBV10-3 and TRBJ2-7; 7 bases are shared with TRBD1. Germline assignment: CDR1 ENHRY and CDR2 SYGVKD. The CDR3 is made up of 14 amino acids. The V segment lost 4 bases and the J segment 5 bases; nucleotides outside the gene matches: 8.

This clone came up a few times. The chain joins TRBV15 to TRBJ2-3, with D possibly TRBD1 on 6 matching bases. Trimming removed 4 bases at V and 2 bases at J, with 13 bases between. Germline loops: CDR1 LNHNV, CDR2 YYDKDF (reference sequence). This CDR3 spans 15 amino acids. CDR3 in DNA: TGTGCCACCAGCATCGGCAGGGGTTCCACAGATACGCAGTATTTT. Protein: CATSIGRGSTDTQYF.

The CDR3 bases are TGCGCCAGCAGCCAAAACTTAGCGGGAGAGACCCAGTACTTC. This translates into CASSQNLAGETQYF. The gene calls are TRBV4-3 and TRBJ2-5; 7 nucleotides match TRBD2. CDR1 is LGHNA, CDR2 YSLEER, per germline. This CDR3 has 14 amino acids. Trimming at V came to 2 bases and at J to 4 bases, leaving 4 bases not matched to a gene.

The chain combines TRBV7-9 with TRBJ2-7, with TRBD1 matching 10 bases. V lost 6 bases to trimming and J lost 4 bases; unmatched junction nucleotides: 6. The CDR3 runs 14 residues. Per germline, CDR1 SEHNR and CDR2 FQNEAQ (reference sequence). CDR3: CASSTGTGVYEQYF. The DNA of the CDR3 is TGTGCCAGCAGTACCGGGACAGGGGTATACGAGCAGTACTTC.

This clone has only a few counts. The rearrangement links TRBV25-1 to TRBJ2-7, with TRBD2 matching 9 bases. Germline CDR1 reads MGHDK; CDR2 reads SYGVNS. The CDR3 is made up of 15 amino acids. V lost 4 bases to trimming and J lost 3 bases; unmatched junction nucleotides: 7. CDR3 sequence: CASSGNSGSGYEQYF. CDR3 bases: TGTGCCAGCAGTGGAAATAGCGGGAGCGGCTACGAGCAGTACTTC.

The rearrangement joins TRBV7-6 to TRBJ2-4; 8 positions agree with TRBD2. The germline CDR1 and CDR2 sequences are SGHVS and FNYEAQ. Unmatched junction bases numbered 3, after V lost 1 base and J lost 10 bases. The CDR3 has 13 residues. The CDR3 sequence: CASSLGSSGIQYF. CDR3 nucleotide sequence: TGTGCCAGCAGCTTAGGATCTAGCGGGATTCAGTACTTC. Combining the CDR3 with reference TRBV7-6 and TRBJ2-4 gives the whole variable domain GAGVSQSPRYKVTKRGQDVALRCDPISGHVSLYWYRQALGQGPEFLTYFNYEAQQDKSGLPNDRFSAERPEGSISTLTIQRTEQRDSAMYRCASSLGSSGIQYFGAGTRLSVL.

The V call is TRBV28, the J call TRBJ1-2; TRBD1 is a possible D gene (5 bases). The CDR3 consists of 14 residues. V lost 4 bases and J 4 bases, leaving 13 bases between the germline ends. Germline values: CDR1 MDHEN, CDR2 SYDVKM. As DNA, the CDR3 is TGTGCCAGCAGTTCCCGGGACCGAACCTATGGCTACACCTTC. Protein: CASSSRDRTYGYTF.

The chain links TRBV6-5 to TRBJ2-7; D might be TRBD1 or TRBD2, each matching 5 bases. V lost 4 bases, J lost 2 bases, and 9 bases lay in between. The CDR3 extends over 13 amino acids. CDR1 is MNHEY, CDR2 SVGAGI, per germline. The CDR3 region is CASSWGPPYEQYF. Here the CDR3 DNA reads TGTGCCAGCAGTTGGGGACCCCCCTACGAGCAGTACTTC.

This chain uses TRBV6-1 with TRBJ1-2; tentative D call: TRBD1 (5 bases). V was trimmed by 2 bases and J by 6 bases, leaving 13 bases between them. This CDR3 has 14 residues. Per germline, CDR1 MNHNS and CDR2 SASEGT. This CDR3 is CASSERGSRDGYTF. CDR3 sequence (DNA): TGTGCCAGCAGTGAACGGGGGAGTAGGGATGGCTACACCTTC.

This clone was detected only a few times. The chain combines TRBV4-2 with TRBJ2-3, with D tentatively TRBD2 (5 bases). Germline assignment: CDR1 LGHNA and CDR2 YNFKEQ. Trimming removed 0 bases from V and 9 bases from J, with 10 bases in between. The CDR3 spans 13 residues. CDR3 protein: CASSQEQSGTQYF. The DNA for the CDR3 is TGTGCCAGCAGCCAAGAACAAAGCGGCACGCAGTATTTT.

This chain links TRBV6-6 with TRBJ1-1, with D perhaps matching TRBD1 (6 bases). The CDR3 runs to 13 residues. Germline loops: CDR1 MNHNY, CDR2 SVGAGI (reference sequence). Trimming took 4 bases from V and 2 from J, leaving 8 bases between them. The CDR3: CASSWTVNTEAFF. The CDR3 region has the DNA TGTGCCAGCAGTTGGACAGTCAACACTGAAGCTTTCTTT.

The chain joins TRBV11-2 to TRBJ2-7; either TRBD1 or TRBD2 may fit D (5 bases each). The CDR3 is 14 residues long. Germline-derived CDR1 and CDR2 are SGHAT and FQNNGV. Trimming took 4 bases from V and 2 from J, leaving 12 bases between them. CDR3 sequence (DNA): TGTGCCAGCAGCTCCCGGGGCGGAGCCTACGAGCAGTACTTC. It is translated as CASSSRGGAYEQYF. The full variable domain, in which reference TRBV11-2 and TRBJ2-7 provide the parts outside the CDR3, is EAGVAQSPRYKIIEKRQSVAFWCNPISGHATLYWYQQILGQGPKLLIQFQNNGVVDDSQLPKDRFSAERLKGVDSTLKIQPAKLEDSAVYLCASSSRGGAYEQYFGPGTRLTVT.

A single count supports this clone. The CDR3 sequence is CASSLGASPYNEQFF. The CDR3 bases are TGTGCCAGCAGCTTGGGGGCTAGCCCCTACAATGAGCAGTTCTTC. V usage is TRBV5-6 and J usage is TRBJ2-1, with D perhaps matching TRBD2 (5 bases). Trimming pared 0 bases from V and 2 bases from J, leaving 9 bases between. The germline V gene encodes CDR1 SGHDT and CDR2 YYEEEE. The CDR3 contains 15 residues. Variable domain in full (rest from reference TRBV5-6 and TRBJ2-1): DAGVTQSPTHLIKTRGQQVTLRCSPKSGHDTVSWYQQALGQGPQFIFQYYEEEERQRGNFPDRFSGHQFPNYSSELNVNALLLGDSALYLCASSLGASPYNEQFFGPGTRLTVL.

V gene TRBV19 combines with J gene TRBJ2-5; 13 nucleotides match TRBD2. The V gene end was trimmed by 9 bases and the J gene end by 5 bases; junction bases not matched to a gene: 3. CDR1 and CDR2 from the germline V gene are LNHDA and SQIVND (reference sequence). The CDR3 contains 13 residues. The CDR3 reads CASKLAGGETQYF. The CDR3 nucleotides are TGTGCCAGCAAACTAGCGGGAGGGGAGACCCAGTACTTC.

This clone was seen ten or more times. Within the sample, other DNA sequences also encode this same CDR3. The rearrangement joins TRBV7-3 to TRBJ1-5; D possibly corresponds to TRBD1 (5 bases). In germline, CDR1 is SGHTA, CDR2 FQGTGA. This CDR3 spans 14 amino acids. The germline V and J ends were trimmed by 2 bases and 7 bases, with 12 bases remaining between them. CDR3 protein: CASSLLGRGQPQHF. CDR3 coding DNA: TGTGCCAGCAGCTTATTGGGGCGCGGGCAGCCCCAGCATTTT. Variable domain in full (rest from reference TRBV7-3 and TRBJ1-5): GAGVSQTPSNKVTEKGKYVELRCDPISGHTALYWYRQSLGQGPEFLIYFQGTGAADDSGLPNDRFFAVRPEGSVSTLKIQRTERGDSAVYLCASSLLGRGQPQHFGDGTRLSIL.

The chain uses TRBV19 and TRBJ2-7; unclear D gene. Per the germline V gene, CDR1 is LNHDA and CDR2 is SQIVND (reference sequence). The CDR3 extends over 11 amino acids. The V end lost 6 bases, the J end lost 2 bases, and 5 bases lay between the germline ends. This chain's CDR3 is CASSQAYEQYF. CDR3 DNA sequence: TGTGCCAGTAGCCAAGCCTACGAGCAGTACTTC.

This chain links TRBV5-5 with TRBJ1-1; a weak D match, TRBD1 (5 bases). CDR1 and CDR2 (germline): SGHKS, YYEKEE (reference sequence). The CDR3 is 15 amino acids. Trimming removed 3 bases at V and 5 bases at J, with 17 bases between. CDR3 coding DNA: TGTGCCAGCAGCTGGTACGGAGGAGGGGAGACTGAAGCTTTCTTT. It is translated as CASSWYGGGETEAFF. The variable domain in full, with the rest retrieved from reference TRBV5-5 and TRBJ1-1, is DAGVTQSPTHLIKTRGQQVTLRCSPISGHKSVSWYQQVLGQGPQFIFQYYEKEERGRGNFPDRFSARQFPNYSSELNVNALLLGDSALYLCASSWYGGGETEAFFGQGTRLTVV.

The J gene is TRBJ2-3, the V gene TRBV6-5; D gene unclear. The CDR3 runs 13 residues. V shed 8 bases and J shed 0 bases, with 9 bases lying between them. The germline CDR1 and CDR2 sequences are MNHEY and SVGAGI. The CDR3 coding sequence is TGTGCCAGCCGACTTACTAGCACAGATACGCAGTATTTT. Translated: CASRLTSTDTQYF.

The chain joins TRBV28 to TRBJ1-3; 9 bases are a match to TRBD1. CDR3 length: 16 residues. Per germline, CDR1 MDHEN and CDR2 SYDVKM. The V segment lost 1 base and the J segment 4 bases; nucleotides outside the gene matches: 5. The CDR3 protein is CASSLLGTGSGNTIYF. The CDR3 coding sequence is TGTGCCAGCAGTTTATTAGGGACAGGGTCGGGAAACACCATATATTTT.

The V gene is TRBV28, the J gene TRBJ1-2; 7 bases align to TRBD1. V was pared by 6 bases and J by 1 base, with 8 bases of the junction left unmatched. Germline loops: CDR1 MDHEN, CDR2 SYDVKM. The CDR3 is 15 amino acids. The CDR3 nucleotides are TGTGCCAGCAGGTTACCGACAGGGAGTAACTATGGCTACACCTTC. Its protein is CASRLPTGSNYGYTF.

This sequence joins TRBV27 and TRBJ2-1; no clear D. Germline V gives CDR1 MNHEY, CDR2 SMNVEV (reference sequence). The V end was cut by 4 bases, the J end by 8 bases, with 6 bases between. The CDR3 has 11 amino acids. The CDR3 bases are TGTGCCAGCAGTTCGGTTTATGAGCAGTTCTTC. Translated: CASSSVYEQFF.

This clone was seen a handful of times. The DNA for the CDR3 is TGTGCCAGCAGCGTTTTGGGGGAGACCCAGTACTTC. It encodes CASSVLGETQYF. The V and J genes are TRBV9 and TRBJ2-5; D not certain. The CDR3 totals 12 residues. The germline V gene encodes CDR1 SGDLS and CDR2 YYNGEE. The V gene lost 2 bases and the J gene lost 5 bases, with 7 bases spanning the gap.